The next 14 T cell receptor beta chains were all read from a single sample in a study of cytomegalovirus exposure and HLA in healthy donors. Using immunoSEQ multiplex PCR, the repertoire was profiled, and TCRdb retains in-frame clones only, with some absent. This sample has around 52,000 clones; approximately 88% occur once, and the top ten carry less than 7%. The sequenced sample was PBMCs. The receptors were gathered from a woman aged 25 to 39 in good health and CMV-seronegative.

J is TRBJ1-1 and V is TRBV6-1, with unresolved D. Trimming stripped 1 base from V and 1 base from J, with 13 bases between. Germline assignment: CDR1 MNHNS and CDR2 SASEGT. This CDR3 has 16 amino acids. CDR3 sequence: CASSEGSFGGNTEAFF. The CDR3 DNA reads TGTGCCAGCAGTGAAGGAAGCTTCGGCGGGAACACTGAAGCTTTCTTT.

The V and J genes are TRBV7-2 and TRBJ2-7, with 9 bases fitting TRBD2. CDR3 length: 17 amino acids. CDR1 is SGHTA, CDR2 FQGNSA, per germline. Germline trimming cut 5 bases from V and 4 bases from J; bases unmatched to any gene: 15. CDR3 residues: CASSPPLRGGRAYEQYF. In nucleotides, the CDR3 is TGTGCCAGCAGCCCACCACTGAGGGGCGGGAGGGCGTACGAGCAGTACTTC.

The chain has TRBV10-1 and TRBJ2-3; D gene ambiguous. This CDR3 is built from 16 residues. Trimming removed 6 bases from V and 4 bases from J, with 20 bases in between. Looked up from germline, CDR1 is WNHNN and CDR2 is SYGVQD (reference sequence). The CDR3 DNA reads TGCGCCAGCAGGGTTTCCCTACCGCCGTGCCCAGATACGCAGTATTTT. This codes for CASRVSLPPCPDTQYF.

The CDR3 reads CAWRLRGETQYF. The DNA for the CDR3 is TGTGCCTGGAGACTACGGGGGGAGACCCAGTACTTC. V gene TRBV30 combines with J gene TRBJ2-5, with D perhaps matching TRBD2 (6 bases). The germline V and J ends were trimmed by 3 bases and 5 bases, with 10 bases remaining between them. Germline V gives CDR1 GTSNPN, CDR2 SVGIG (reference sequence). The CDR3 totals 12 residues.

The rearrangement uses TRBV19 and TRBJ1-1, with 7 bases that match TRBD1. The V gene end was trimmed by 7 bases and the J gene end by 4 bases; junction bases not matched to a gene: 15. Germline loops: CDR1 LNHDA, CDR2 SQIVND (reference sequence). The CDR3 spans 16 residues. The CDR3 sequence is CASTQTGKLGGTEAFF. CDR3 bases: TGTGCCAGTACTCAGACAGGGAAATTGGGTGGCACTGAAGCTTTCTTT.

The table lists this clone with a count of one. This chain joins TRBV6-5 and TRBJ2-3; 8 nucleotides match TRBD1. The CDR3 contains 13 residues. In germline, CDR1 is MNHEY, CDR2 SVGAGI. Trimming took 5 bases from V and 5 from J; bases not matched to a gene: 3. The chain's CDR3 is CASSRTGKDTQYF. CDR3 coding DNA: TGTGCCAGCAGTCGGACAGGGAAAGATACGCAGTATTTT.

The V gene is TRBV28, the J gene TRBJ1-4, with D hard to call. CDR1 is MDHEN, CDR2 SYDVKM, per germline. Trimming took off 3 bases at V and 5 bases at J, with 16 bases between the two ends. The CDR3 sequence is 16 residues long. CDR3 protein: CASSLEGRELNEKLFF. The DNA of the CDR3 is TGTGCCAGCAGTTTGGAAGGGAGGGAGTTGAATGAAAAACTGTTTTTT.

The V call is TRBV6-1, the J call TRBJ1-3, with TRBD1 as a possible D gene (5 bases). V gave up 7 bases and J gave up 0 bases, with 13 bases separating them. This CDR3 is 15 amino acids long. The germline V gene has CDR1 MNHNS and CDR2 SASEGT. The DNA of the CDR3 is TGTGCCAGCACCTACGGGCAGGGCTCTGGAAACACCATATATTTT. It is translated as CASTYGQGSGNTIYF.

The chain employs TRBV9 and TRBJ1-5; D is possibly TRBD1 (5 bases). Germline assignment: CDR1 SGDLS and CDR2 YYNGEE. The CDR3 contains 15 residues. Trimming pared 4 bases from V and 0 bases from J, leaving 11 bases between. CDR3 bases: TGTGCCAGCAGCCGGGGGGTCAATAGCAATCAGCCCCAGCATTTT. Residues: CASSRGVNSNQPQHF.

DNA of the CDR3: TGTGCCAGCAGTTTAAAAGGTCTAGGTAACGCGGGAGGGTCCTACGAGCAGTACTTC. It codes for CASSLKGLGNAGGSYEQYF. The chain employs TRBV27 and TRBJ2-7; TRBD2 matches 9 bases. CDR3 length: 19 amino acids. Unmatched junction bases numbered 15, after V lost 2 bases and J lost 1 base. Germline lookup yields CDR1 MNHEY and CDR2 SMNVEV (reference sequence).

This CDR3 is CASSERGQEQYF. The CDR3 nucleotides are TGTGCCAGCAGTGAGCGGGGCCAAGAGCAGTACTTC. This sequence joins TRBV6-5 and TRBJ2-7; 7 nucleotides agree with TRBD2. The ends lost 5 bases at V and 7 bases at J; junction bases unmatched: 5. The germline V gene encodes CDR1 MNHEY and CDR2 SVGAGI. This CDR3 has 12 residues.

The genes are TRBV6-5 and TRBJ2-7; 8 bases fit TRBD1. The CDR3 sequence is 15 residues long. Trimming at V came to 0 bases and at J to 3 bases, leaving 4 bases not matched to a gene. CDR1 and CDR2 from the germline V gene are MNHEY and SVGAGI. CDR3 sequence: CASSYSMGQVYEQYF. DNA of the CDR3: TGTGCCAGCAGTTACTCGATGGGACAGGTCTACGAGCAGTACTTC.

This sequence joins TRBV9 and TRBJ2-3, with D possibly TRBD1 on 5 matching bases. V lost 1 base and J lost 3, with 12 bases in between. Germline values: CDR1 SGDLS, CDR2 YYNGEE. The CDR3 totals 15 residues. CDR3 residues: CASSVRRQGTDTQYF. Written as DNA, the CDR3 is TGTGCCAGCAGCGTAAGAAGGCAGGGAACAGATACGCAGTATTTT.

This clone was seen only once. This chain links TRBV15 with TRBJ2-3; 9 nucleotides line up with TRBD1. In germline, CDR1 is LNHNV, CDR2 YYDKDF (reference sequence). V shed 1 base, J shed 2 bases, and the junction held 4 bases outside the gene matches. The CDR3 sequence is 16 residues long. In DNA, the CDR3 is TGTGCCACCAGCAGAGGGGGGGACAGGGTCACAGATACGCAGTATTTT. Encoded protein: CATSRGGDRVTDTQYF.